The following is a T cell receptor beta chain sequence with its context. This clonotype showed up many times. Its antigen specificity is not known. There are no base qualities to consult, and no much larger clone falls within one base. This specimen comes from a study of T-cell reconstitution after alpha-beta-depleted transplantation in children (dated by TCRdb to 2016 to 2017). With respect to the entire study: Using TCR repertoire profiling, the study followed T-cell immune reconstitution in a quantitative way in children after TCRalphabeta/CD19-depleted allogeneic hematopoietic cell transplantation.

The receptor library was made with PCR. The sequencing machine was an Illumina HiSeq 2500. TCR libraries were prepared with molecular barcoding, using unique molecular identifiers to normalize TCRbeta repertoire quantification. TCRdb handled the public reads itself, with Q25 trimming in fastp and clone calling in MiXCR, and kept productive beta chains. All rows with the same CDR3 protein become a single entry with the most common DNA and genes. Within this sample are roughly 300,000 distinct CDR3 sequences, with 9.9% of them counted one time only. The top ten clonotypes cover around a tenth of the sample. The sequencing here drew on PBMCs from the stem cell graft donor, taken from the stem cell graft. This TCR derives from a human donor who donated a stem cell graft to a child with SCID.

The DNA sequence reads TGTGCCAGCAGCTTAGAGGGTTTAACAGATACGCAGTATTTT. Its amino acids are CASSLEGLTDTQYF. The chain was built from TRBV7-9 and TRBJ2-3; too little of a D gene remains to name it. From the cysteine up to the phenylalanine, the CDR3 has a length of 14 residues. The retained sequence is limited to the CDR3, 42 bases, with the frame set at the first base. Trimming at the junction amounts to 1 base on V and 3 bases on J, and the germline ends lie 8 bases apart. According to the germline V gene (reference sequence), CDR1 reads SEHNR and CDR2 reads FQNEAQ.